This is a list of T cell receptor beta chains from one sample in a study of blood T cell repertoires in COVID-19. Repertoires were generated with immunoSEQ multiplex PCR, while TCRdb's copy carries only in-frame clones and drops some. This table has more than 120,000 clones, just under 90% appearing once. The sample consisted of peripheral blood. These receptor sequences come from a woman aged 50 to 60 with active or convalescent COVID-19. The CDR3 runs from the conserved cysteine through the conserved F or W. D genes are given only for firm matches. Only some rows state a clone size, as once, few, many or a class for expanded clones.

D,V,size,J,DNA,CDR3
NA,TRBV5-1,NA,TRBJ2-3,TGCGCCAGCAGCTCCCCCCCGGTCGATACGCAGTATTTT,CASSSPPVDTQYF
NA,TRBV7-2,NA,TRBJ2-3,TGTGCCAGCAGGATAGACTCGACCACAGATACGCAGTATTTT,CASRIDSTTDTQYF
TRBD2,TRBV19,NA,TRBJ2-3,TGTGCCAGTAGTCGTCGGACTAGCGGGGGGTTCACAGATACGCAGTATTTT,CASSRRTSGGFTDTQYF
NA,TRBV7-9,NA,TRBJ2-1,TGTGCCAGCAGCCGACAGGATTTCAATGAGCAGTTCTTC,CASSRQDFNEQFF
TRBD1,TRBV30,NA,TRBJ1-6,TGTGCCTGGAACCAGGGGGCGGGTGATTCACCCCTCCACTTT,CAWNQGAGDSPLHF
TRBD1,TRBV5-4,NA,TRBJ1-1,TGTGCCAGCAGCTCCTCAGGGGGCGTACGGACTGAAGCTTTCTTT,CASSSSGGVRTEAFF
TRBD2,TRBV28,NA,TRBJ2-5,TGTGCCAGCAGTTCCGCCGGGACTAGCGGGAGTGAGACCCAGTACTTC,CASSSAGTSGSETQYF
TRBD1,TRBV28,NA,TRBJ1-5,TGTGCCAGCAGTTTGGGGTCAGGGGGTAGCAATCAGCCCCAGCATTTT,CASSLGSGGSNQPQHF
NA,TRBV7-9,NA,TRBJ2-3,TGTGCCAGCAGCTTAGGAGAGGCAGGACACACAGATACGCAGTATTTT,CASSLGEAGHTDTQYF
NA,TRBV27,NA,TRBJ2-7,TGTGCCAGCAGTTTAGGGACACCTTTAAGCTCCTACGAGCAGTACTTC,CASSLGTPLSSYEQYF
TRBD1,TRBV7-2,once,TRBJ1-2,TGTGCCAGCAGCTCGCCCCGGGACAGGGGGGCCATTAACTATGGCTACACCTTC,CASSSPRDRGAINYGYTF
TRBD2,TRBV6-2/TRBV6-3,NA,TRBJ2-4,TGTGCCAGCAGTCCCGCCTGGGGGGGTCGAAACATTCAGTACTTC,CASSPAWGGRNIQYF
TRBD1,TRBV5-1,NA,TRBJ1-5,TGCGCCAGCAGCGCGGGACAGGGGGTCGGTCAGCCCCAGCATTTT,CASSAGQGVGQPQHF
TRBD1,TRBV7-9,many,TRBJ2-5,TGTGCCAGCAGCCGACGGACAGGGGTACAAGAGACCCAGTACTTC,CASSRRTGVQETQYF
TRBD1,TRBV7-2,NA,TRBJ1-6,TGTGCCAGCAGCTACAGGGGGTTTGATTCACCCCTCCACTTT,CASSYRGFDSPLHF